What follows is one T cell receptor (beta chain) and its context. Its target is not known. Other DNA sequences in this sample translate to the same CDR3. The CDR3 spans 12 residues. Looked up from germline, CDR1 is LNHNV and CDR2 is YYDKDF (reference sequence). Trimming pared 0 bases from V and 6 bases from J, leaving 3 bases between. Positive CCR7 selection of CD45RO-negative cells yielded the naive CD8 cells, and terminally differentiated effector memory CD45RA+ cells were excluded. This specimen comes from a study of shared clonotypes between healthy human individuals. Study-wide results and caveats: Donors were few, which limited the genetic and exposure-history diversity represented. Generation probability values for non-shared clonotypes were lower than those for clonotypes shared by all four donors.

Execution of the assay was at deep level. Produced via immunoSEQ multiplex PCR; TCRdb's table is partial and in-frame only. Here the sample spans about 820,000 clones, about 92% being singletons. This chain connects TRBV15 to TRBJ2-1; no firm D call. Sequenced sample: naive CD8+ T cells sorted from blood. The receptor was isolated from a man aged 25 to 40 in good health. The chain's CDR3 is CATSRDRNEQFF. DNA of the CDR3: TGTGCCACCAGCAGAGATCGCAATGAGCAGTTCTTC.